This record covers a single TCR beta chain. The data stem from a study of neurological immune-mediated disorders. Synthesis of cDNA used 5'RACE (with 10-nucleotide random UMIs). TCRdb fed the 5' RACE reads into MiXCR, producing one record per CDR3 protein. The sample records under 80,000 distinct CDR3 sequences, about 4.2% being singletons. The length of the CDR3 is 15 residues. V lost 0 bases to trimming and J lost 6 bases; unmatched junction nucleotides: 8. Germline CDR1 is SGDLS and CDR2 is YYNGEE. V gene TRBV9 combines with J gene TRBJ1-2, with TRBD1 matching 7 bases. Sequenced: PBMCs. This sequence was found in a man aged 25 to 40 with multiple sclerosis. In DNA, the CDR3 is TGTGCCAGCAGCGTAGCGGGCAGGGGGATGCATGGCTACACCTTC. It yields the protein CASSVAGRGMHGYTF.